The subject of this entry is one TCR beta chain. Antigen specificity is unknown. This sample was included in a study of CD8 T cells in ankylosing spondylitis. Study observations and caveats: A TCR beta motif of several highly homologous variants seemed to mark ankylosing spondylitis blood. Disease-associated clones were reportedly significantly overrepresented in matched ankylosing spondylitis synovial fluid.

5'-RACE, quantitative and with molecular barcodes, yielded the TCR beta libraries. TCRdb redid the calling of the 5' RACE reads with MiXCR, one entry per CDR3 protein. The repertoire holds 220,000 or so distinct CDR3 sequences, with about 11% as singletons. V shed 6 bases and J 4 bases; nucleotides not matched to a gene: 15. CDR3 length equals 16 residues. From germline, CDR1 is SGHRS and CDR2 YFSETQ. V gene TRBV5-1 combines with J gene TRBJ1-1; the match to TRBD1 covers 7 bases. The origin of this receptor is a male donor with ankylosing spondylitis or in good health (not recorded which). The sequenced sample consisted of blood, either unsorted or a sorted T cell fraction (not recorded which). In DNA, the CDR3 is TGCGCCAGCAACCCCGGCCCCGCAGGGGGGAGCACTGAAGCTTTCTTT. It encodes CASNPGPAGGSTEAFF.